What follows describes a single T cell receptor beta chain. Its antigen is still unknown. This sample was included in a study of OX40 agonist ivuxolimab in advanced cancers. The assay was immunoSEQ multiplex PCR, and TCRdb's table has in-frame clones only and misses some. In the table there are 40,000 to 55,000 clones, approximately 90% of which are singletons. Study results and caveats: Low normalized clonal expansion also occurred in some nonresponding patients.

Germline V gene data show CDR1 as MDHEN and CDR2 as SYDVKM. Germline trimming cut 8 bases from V and 0 bases from J; bases unmatched to any gene: 9. CDR3 length: 15 amino acids. The chain couples TRBV28 to TRBJ2-7, with TRBD1 matching over 8 bases. This specimen consisted of CD4+ or CD8+ T cells sorted from blood, obtained in a trial of the OX40 agonist ivuxolimab. The sequence came from an adult with an advanced solid tumor such as melanoma, head and neck, liver or kidney cancer. This CDR3 reads CASAGGQASSYEQYF. CDR3 coding DNA: TGTGCCAGCGCTGGGGGACAGGCCAGCTCCTACGAGCAGTACTTC.